The next 4 T cell receptor beta chains were all read from a single sample in a study of T-cell reconstitution after alpha-beta-depleted transplantation in children (dated by TCRdb to the mid-2010s). Libraries were prepared through PCR. TCRdb names Illumina HiSeq 2500 as the instrument used. TCR libraries were prepared with molecular barcoding, using unique molecular identifiers to normalize TCRbeta repertoire quantification. The raw public reads went through TCRdb reprocessing: fastp at Q25, MiXCR clone calling, in-frame beta chains kept. Rows with one shared CDR3 protein collapse into an entry with the most common genes and DNA. The table for this sample lists fewer than 120,000 distinct CDR3 sequences; 9% to 12% of them were counted only once. Approximately 7.6% of the sample is in the top ten clones. Sequenced here: PBMCs from the stem cell graft donor, sampled from the stem cell graft. Every receptor here comes from a human donor who donated a stem cell graft to a child with acute lymphoblastic leukemia.

This clonotype was recorded at least ten times. The rearrangement uses TRBV12-3 or TRBV12-4 and TRBJ2-5; unclear D gene. V lost 2 bases and J lost 6, with 10 bases in between. There are 13 residues in the CDR3. CDR3 amino acids: CASSLSDEKTQYF. CDR3 DNA: TGTGCCAGCAGTTTAAGCGACGAGAAGACCCAGTACTTC.

This clonotype came up many times. The chain has TRBV6-5 and TRBJ1-2, with D tentatively TRBD1 (6 bases). Germline CDR1 MNHEY, CDR2 SVGAGI. Trimming removed 6 bases from V and 7 bases from J, with 15 bases in between. This CDR3 has 13 amino acids. CDR3 coding DNA: TGTGCCAGCAGGTTCCGGGACATTGGTGGCTACACCTTC. This encodes CASRFRDIGGYTF.

This clonotype was picked up many times. This rearrangement joins TRBV14 to TRBJ2-5, with TRBD2 as a possible D gene (6 bases). Trimming pared 7 bases from V and 4 bases from J, leaving 13 bases between. The V gene's germline CDR1 is SGHDN and CDR2 FVKESK. The CDR3 spans 13 residues. CDR3 coding DNA: TGTGCCAGCAAACCCTCCGGGAGAGAGACCCAGTACTTC. The encoded protein is CASKPSGRETQYF.

This clonotype was picked up many times. The genes are TRBV9 and TRBJ2-1, with D tentatively TRBD1 or TRBD2 (6 bases each). The CDR3 extends over 14 amino acids. V gave up 0 bases and J gave up 5 bases, with 9 bases separating them. Germline assignment: CDR1 SGDLS and CDR2 YYNGEE. The CDR3 bases are TGTGCCAGCAGCGTAGTGGGGGGCCACAATGAGCAGTTCTTC. It specifies CASSVVGGHNEQFF. The full variable domain, rest sourced from reference TRBV9 and TRBJ2-1, is DSGVTQTPKHLITATGQRVTLRCSPRSGDLSVYWYQQSLDQGLQFLIQYYNGEERAKGNILERFSAQQFPDLHSELNLSSLELGDSALYFCASSVVGGHNEQFFGPGTRLTVL.